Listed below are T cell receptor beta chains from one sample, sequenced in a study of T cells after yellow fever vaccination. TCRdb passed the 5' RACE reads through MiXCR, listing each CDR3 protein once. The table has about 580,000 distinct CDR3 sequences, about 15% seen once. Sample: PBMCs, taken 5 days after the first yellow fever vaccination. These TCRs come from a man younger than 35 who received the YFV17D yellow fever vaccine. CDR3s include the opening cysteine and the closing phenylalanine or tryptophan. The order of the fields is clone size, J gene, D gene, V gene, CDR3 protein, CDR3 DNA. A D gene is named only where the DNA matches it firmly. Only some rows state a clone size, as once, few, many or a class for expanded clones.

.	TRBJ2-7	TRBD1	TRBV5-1	CASSQTPGQSYEQYF	TGCGCCAGCAGCCAAACGCCGGGACAGAGCTACGAGCAGTACTTC
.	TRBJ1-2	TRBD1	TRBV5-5	CASSRTGTGGYGYTF	TGTGCCAGCAGCCGAACCGGGACAGGAGGCTATGGCTACACCTTC
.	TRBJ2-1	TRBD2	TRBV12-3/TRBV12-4	CASSPRSGGAPNEQFF	TGTGCCAGCAGTCCCCGTAGCGGGGGGGCCCCCAATGAGCAGTTCTTC
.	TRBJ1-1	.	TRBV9	CASSPGGGSNTEAFF	TGTGCCAGCAGCCCCGGGGGCGGGTCGAACACTGAAGCTTTCTTT
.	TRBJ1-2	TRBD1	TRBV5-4	CASSLGTRTGLAQLRGYTF	TGTGCCAGCAGCTTAGGGACCCGGACAGGTCTGGCCCAACTCCGTGGCTACACCTTC
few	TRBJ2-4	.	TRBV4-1	CASSHRGLAKNIQYF	TGCGCCAGCAGCCACCGGGGTCTAGCCAAAAACATTCAGTACTTC
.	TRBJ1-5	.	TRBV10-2	CASYSGVHGQPQHF	TGCGCCAGCTATAGTGGGGTACACGGTCAGCCCCAGCATTTT
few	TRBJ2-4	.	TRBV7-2	CASSLGAGNTKNIQYF	TGTGCCAGCAGCTTAGGGGCCGGTAATACCAAAAACATTCAGTACTTC
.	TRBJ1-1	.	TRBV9	CASSVGGTNTEAFF	TGTGCCAGCAGCGTAGGAGGGACGAACACTGAAGCTTTCTTT
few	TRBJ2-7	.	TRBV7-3	CASSLLPGLYEQYF	TGTGCCAGCAGCTTACTTCCAGGGTTATACGAGCAGTACTTC
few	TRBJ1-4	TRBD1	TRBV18	CASSPIAGQGNEKLFF	TGTGCCAGCTCACCGATCGCGGGACAGGGAAATGAAAAACTGTTTTTT
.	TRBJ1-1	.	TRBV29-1	CSDNGQGSGTEAFF	TGCAGCGACAATGGACAAGGTTCGGGCACTGAAGCTTTCTTT
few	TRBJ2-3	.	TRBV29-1	CSVAGGIADTQYF	TGCAGCGTTGCGGGGGGCATAGCAGATACGCAGTATTTT
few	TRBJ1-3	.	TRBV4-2	CASSQDPRGSGNTIYF	TGTGCCAGCAGCCAAGATCCTAGGGGTTCTGGAAACACCATATATTTT
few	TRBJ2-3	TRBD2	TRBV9	CASSGSLPGGGTDTQYF	TGTGCCAGCAGCGGTAGCCTCCCGGGAGGAGGCACAGATACGCAGTATTTT
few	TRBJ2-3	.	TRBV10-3	CASASSTDTQYF	TGTGCCTCCGCTTCTAGCACAGATACGCAGTATTTT
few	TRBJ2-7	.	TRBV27	CASSSPGVTYEQYF	TGTGCCAGCAGTTCCCCAGGGGTGACCTACGAGCAGTACTTC
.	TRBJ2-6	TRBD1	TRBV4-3	CASSQEGTGDSGANVLTF	TGCGCCAGCAGCCAAGAGGGGACAGGGGACTCTGGGGCCAACGTCCTGACTTTC
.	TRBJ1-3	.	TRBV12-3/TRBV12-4	CASSSRSGRAGNTIYF	TGTGCCAGCAGTTCCCGCAGCGGGAGGGCTGGAAACACCATATATTTT
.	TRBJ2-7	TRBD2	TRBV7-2	CASSLVTSGAYEQYF	TGTGCCAGCAGCTTAGTGACTAGCGGGGCGTACGAGCAGTACTTC
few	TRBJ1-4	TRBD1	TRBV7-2	CASSPRDRENEKLFF	TGTGCCAGCAGCCCTCGGGACAGGGAGAATGAAAAACTGTTTTTT
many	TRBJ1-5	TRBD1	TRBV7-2	CASSQRGPQGGPQHF	TGTGCCAGCAGCCAAAGGGGGCCCCAAGGGGGGCCCCAGCATTTT
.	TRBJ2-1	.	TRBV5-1	CASKQGNRGNEQFF	TGCGCCAGTAAGCAGGGAAATCGGGGCAATGAGCAGTTCTTC